The 30 T cell receptor beta chains reported below all come from one sample, sequenced in a study of control samples from healthy donors and cancer patients (dated by TCRdb to between 2020 and 2021). The library was prepared using the immunoSEQ multiplex PCR assay. In TCRdb, the immuneACCESS table is reduced to in-frame sequences with V and J assigned. These tables do not hold every clone; where another copy was compared, an unresolved V gene accounts for under half, and the others remain unexplained. This sample comprises about 40,000 clones, more than 85% of them detected only once. About 3.5% of the sample rests with the top ten. What was sequenced was blood. These receptors were taken from a woman between 45 and 65 years old in good health.

The chain carries TRBV28 and TRBJ2-6; D might be TRBD1 (6 bases). Trimming left V 5 bases short and J 2 bases short, with 10 bases between. CDR3 size: 15 residues. Germline values: CDR1 MDHEN, CDR2 SYDVKM. CDR3 nucleotides: TGTGCCAGCAGTCCGACAGGCGCTGGGGCCAACGTCCTGACTTTC. This sequence encodes CASSPTGAGANVLTF.

This chain uses TRBV9 with TRBJ1-1; a possible D gene is TRBD1 (5 bases). The V end was cut by 2 bases, the J end by 1 base, with 24 bases between. This CDR3 has 19 amino acids. Per the germline V gene, CDR1 is SGDLS and CDR2 is YYNGEE. The CDR3 region is CASSVHPPSTGPWNTEAFF. DNA for the CDR3: TGTGCCAGCAGCGTTCATCCCCCCTCCACGGGACCTTGGAACACTGAAGCTTTCTTT.

This clone was recorded only once. This rearrangement joins TRBV5-4 to TRBJ1-1, with D possibly being TRBD1 (6 bases). Germline V CDR1 and CDR2: SGHNT, YYREEE (reference sequence). The CDR3 totals 15 residues. V gave up 2 bases and J gave up 0 bases, with 11 bases separating them. DNA for the CDR3: TGTGCCAGCAGCTTAAGTGGGGGCTTGAACACTGAAGCTTTCTTT. Amino acid sequence: CASSLSGGLNTEAFF. The full variable domain, its missing parts supplied by reference TRBV5-4 and TRBJ1-1, is ETGVTQSPTHLIKTRGQQVTLRCSSQSGHNTVSWYQQALGQGPQFIFQYYREEENGRGNFPPRFSGLQFPNYSSELNVNALELDDSALYLCASSLSGGLNTEAFFGQGTRLTVV.

This sequence joins TRBV6-6 and TRBJ1-2; 7 bases are a match to TRBD1. V was pared by 7 bases and J by 8 bases, with 10 bases of the junction left unmatched. There are 13 residues in the CDR3. Germline values: CDR1 MNHNY, CDR2 SVGAGI (reference sequence). CDR3 nucleotides: TGTGCCAGCATAGGTCGGGACAGCTGGGGCTACACCTTC. Its protein is CASIGRDSWGYTF.

The chain links TRBV7-9 to TRBJ2-7; perhaps TRBD2 as D (6 bases). Germline V lookup: CDR1 SEHNR, CDR2 FQNEAQ (reference sequence). CDR3 length: 13 amino acids. Deletions cut 3 bases from V and 6 bases from J, with 12 bases between. CDR3 bases: TGTGCCAGCAGCTTCTACGGAGGGAGCGAGCAGTACTTC. This sequence encodes CASSFYGGSEQYF.

The V and J genes are TRBV19 and TRBJ1-5; 7 bases line up with TRBD1. The CDR3 has 12 residues. Germline CDR1 reads LNHDA; CDR2 reads SQIVND (reference sequence). V lost 9 bases, J lost 6 bases, and 5 bases stayed unmatched. CDR3 sequence: CASQQGTQPQHF. The CDR3, as DNA: TGTGCCAGCCAACAGGGGACTCAGCCCCAGCATTTT.

J is TRBJ2-1 and V is TRBV18; TRBD1 matches at 11 bases. J was trimmed by 0 bases and V by 2 bases; bases with no gene match: 9. CDR1 and CDR2 from the germline V gene are KGHSH and LQKENI. The CDR3 runs to 19 residues. CDR3 nucleotides: TGTGCCAGCTCACCAGATCCGGGACAGGGGGTTTTCTCCTACAATGAGCAGTTCTTC. This codes for CASSPDPGQGVFSYNEQFF.

The rearrangement links TRBV5-8 to TRBJ1-5; 7 bases line up with TRBD1. CDR1 is SGHTS and CDR2 is YDEGEE in the germline V gene. V was clipped by 2 bases and J by 5 bases; unmatched bases: 10. CDR3 length: 16 amino acids. The CDR3 DNA reads TGTGCCAGCAGCTTACAGGGGCACCGAGGCCATCAGCCCCAGCATTTT. It is translated as CASSLQGHRGHQPQHF.

The rearrangement joins TRBV7-9 to TRBJ2-7; tentatively, D is TRBD1 (6 bases). This CDR3 has 16 amino acids. Trimming shortened V by 0 bases and J by 0 bases, and 12 bases separated the two germline ends. The germline CDR1 and CDR2 sequences are SEHNR and FQNEAQ (reference sequence). The CDR3 nucleotides read TGTGCCAGCAGCTTAGCGCTGGACAGAACCTCCTACGAGCAGTACTTC. It encodes CASSLALDRTSYEQYF.

This chain connects TRBV4-3 to TRBJ1-5, with 7 bases identical to TRBD1. The germline gives CDR1 LGHNA, CDR2 YSLEER. After removal of 0 bases from V and 0 bases from J, the junction contained 2 bases not matched to a gene. The CDR3 length is 16 residues. The CDR3 loop reads CASSQETGSSNQPQHF. The DNA of the CDR3 is TGCGCCAGCAGCCAAGAGACAGGGTCTAGCAATCAGCCCCAGCATTTT.

The chain carries TRBV6-2 or TRBV6-3 and TRBJ1-5; D gene uncertain. This CDR3 is 17 amino acids long. Between the trimmed V and J ends, which lost 2 bases and 0 bases, there was a span of 14 bases. The germline gives CDR1 MNHEY, CDR2 SVGEGT. The CDR3 region has the DNA TGTGCCAGCAGTTACAGACCGTCTCACCCTAGCAATCAGCCCCAGCATTTT. Protein product: CASSYRPSHPSNQPQHF.

This clone was counted a single time. DNA of the CDR3: TGTGCCAGCAGCCCTAGCGGGGGGCTCGAGACCCAGTACTTC. It yields the protein CASSPSGGLETQYF. This rearrangement joins TRBV7-9 to TRBJ2-5; 11 nucleotides align to TRBD2. Trimming took 5 bases from V and 5 from J; bases not matched to a gene: 4. CDR3 length: 14 amino acids. The germline gives CDR1 SEHNR, CDR2 FQNEAQ (reference sequence). The complete variable domain, with remaining parts taken from reference TRBV7-9 and TRBJ2-5, reads DTGVSQNPRHKITKRGQNVTFRCDPISEHNRLYWYRQTLGQGPEFLTYFQNEAQLEKSRLLSDRFSAERPKGSFSTLEIQRTEQGDSAMYLCASSPSGGLETQYFGPGTRLLVL.

The rearrangement uses TRBV6-5 and TRBJ1-1; weak D call: TRBD1 (6 bases). The V end lost 6 bases, the J end lost 1 base, and 9 bases lay between the germline ends. Germline loops: CDR1 MNHEY, CDR2 SVGAGI. The CDR3 is 13 amino acids. The CDR3 DNA follows: TGTGCCAGCAGAGACAGGCGGAACACTGAAGCTTTCTTT. Encoded protein: CASRDRRNTEAFF.

The rearrangement joins TRBV5-1 to TRBJ1-6; TRBD1 agrees at 8 bases. Germline V gene sequence: CDR1 SGHRS, CDR2 YFSETQ. V trimming: 0 bases; J trimming: 8 bases; junction bases outside the gene matches: 7. The CDR3 runs 16 residues. The CDR3 loop reads CASSLAGQGAYSPLHF. The CDR3 coding sequence is TGCGCCAGCAGCTTGGCAGGACAGGGAGCGTATTCACCCCTCCACTTT.

The rearrangement links TRBV7-9 to TRBJ1-1, with TRBD1 matching over 8 bases. This CDR3 is built from 11 residues. Germline V gene data show CDR1 as SEHNR and CDR2 as FQNEAQ (reference sequence). Trimming at V came to 4 bases and at J to 9 bases, leaving 1 base not matched to a gene. CDR3 DNA: TGTGCCAGCAGCTACAGGGGGAAAGCTTTCTTT. It is translated as CASSYRGKAFF.

In this sample, this clone turned up a few times. The rearrangement links TRBV7-9 to TRBJ1-2, with 7 bases identical to TRBD1. After removal of 1 base from V and 4 bases from J, the junction contained 6 bases not matched to a gene. This CDR3 has 15 amino acids. The V gene's germline CDR1 is SEHNR and CDR2 FQNEAQ (reference sequence). CDR3 sequence (DNA): TGTGCCAGCAGCTTAGAGGCAGGGGGGCCCTATGGCTACACCTTC. The encoded protein is CASSLEAGGPYGYTF.

In this sample, this clone turned up once. J is TRBJ1-1 and V is TRBV7-9; TRBD1 matches at 7 bases. V dropped 4 bases and J dropped 3; count of bases not matched to a gene: 8. CDR3 length: 15 residues. Germline loops: CDR1 SEHNR, CDR2 FQNEAQ (reference sequence). The CDR3 region has the DNA TGTGCCAGCAGCTGGGGACAGCCAGGCGACACTGAAGCTTTCTTT. Amino acid sequence: CASSWGQPGDTEAFF.

This rearrangement joins TRBV6-7 to TRBJ1-3; 7 bases are shared with TRBD1. TRBV6-7 is known as an ORF, though its function is uncertain. J was trimmed by 4 bases and V by 5 bases; bases with no gene match: 8. There are 15 residues in the CDR3. CDR3 residues: CASSTPGQSGNTIYF. The CDR3 DNA follows: TGTGCCAGCAGTACCCCGGGACAGTCAGGAAACACCATATATTTT.

This rearrangement joins TRBV6-1 to TRBJ2-2; D may be TRBD2 (7 bases). The germline gives CDR1 MNHNS, CDR2 SASEGT. V was trimmed by 0 bases and J by 6 bases, leaving 17 bases between them. This CDR3 is built from 17 residues. The CDR3 region is CASSEAMGGGGAGELFF. CDR3 bases: TGTGCCAGCAGTGAAGCTATGGGGGGCGGGGGTGCCGGGGAGCTGTTTTTT.

This chain connects TRBV7-9 to TRBJ1-5; 8 positions agree with TRBD1. Germline V lookup: CDR1 SEHNR, CDR2 FQNEAQ (reference sequence). The CDR3 length is 17 residues. The V gene end was trimmed by 5 bases and the J gene end by 2 bases; junction bases not matched to a gene: 11. The CDR3 nucleotides read TGTGCCAGCAGCCTTGGGACAGGCCATCGGGGCAATCAGCCCCAGCATTTT. Its protein is CASSLGTGHRGNQPQHF.

V gene TRBV4-3 combines with J gene TRBJ1-6, with D tentatively TRBD1 (5 bases). This CDR3 comprises 16 residues. The germline V gene has CDR1 LGHNA and CDR2 YSLEER. V was cut by 0 bases and J by 10 bases, with 16 bases left in between. CDR3 DNA: TGCGCCAGCAGCCAAGATAGTGGGGGGGAATCCTCACCCCTCCACTTT. Residues: CASSQDSGGESSPLHF.

This clone was seen once. This chain links TRBV7-2 with TRBJ1-3; D not certain. The CDR3 has 17 amino acids. V was pared by 5 bases and J by 1 base, with 18 bases between. Germline CDR1 and CDR2: SGHTA and FQGNSA. For the CDR3, the DNA is TGTGCCAGCAGCCAGAATCAACTAGCGGGTTCTGGAAACACCATATATTTT. Amino acids: CASSQNQLAGSGNTIYF.

The V call is TRBV12-3 or TRBV12-4, the J call TRBJ2-2; no reliable D call. V was pared by 6 bases and J by 5 bases, with 10 bases between. The CDR3 runs to 13 residues. The CDR3 DNA reads as TGTGCCAGCAGGGTCGTGGGAACCGGGGAGCTGTTTTTT. As protein: CASRVVGTGELFF.

The gene calls are TRBV27 and TRBJ2-1; 9 bases line up with TRBD2. CDR3 length: 14 residues. Germline CDR1 MNHEY, CDR2 SMNVEV (reference sequence). J was trimmed by 9 bases and V by 9 bases; bases with no gene match: 12. The CDR3 reads CASLAGGRGGEQFF. DNA of the CDR3: TGTGCCAGTCTGGCGGGGGGGCGGGGTGGTGAGCAGTTCTTC.

The genes are TRBV5-1 and TRBJ1-4; D is possibly TRBD1 (6 bases). The ends were cut back, 2 bases at V and 7 bases at J, with 21 bases in the middle. Germline assignment: CDR1 SGHRS and CDR2 YFSETQ. This CDR3 has 17 residues. CDR3 residues: CASSFEGRQAQGEKLFF. As DNA, the CDR3 is TGCGCCAGCAGCTTTGAAGGGAGACAGGCACAAGGTGAAAAACTGTTTTTT.

CDR3 DNA: TGTGCCAGTAGGGACTATCAACCGGGGTATGGCTACACCTTC. It encodes CASRDYQPGYGYTF. This rearrangement joins TRBV19 to TRBJ1-2; D is undetermined. Between the trimmed V and J ends, which lost 6 bases and 5 bases, there was a span of 16 bases. Germline CDR1 and CDR2: LNHDA and SQIVND (reference sequence). There are 14 residues in the CDR3.

CDR3 DNA: TGTGCCAGCAACCTTCGGAGCGGGGGGGGAGCTTACAATGAGCAGTTCTTC. Its protein product is CASNLRSGGGAYNEQFF. This rearrangement joins TRBV7-2 to TRBJ2-1, with 10 bases matching TRBD2. J gave up 4 bases and V 7 bases, and 13 bases lay outside the gene matches. There are 17 residues in the CDR3. Germline V gene data show CDR1 as SGHTA and CDR2 as FQGNSA.

V and J are TRBV6-6 and TRBJ2-6; no clear D. Looked up from germline, CDR1 is MNHNY and CDR2 is SVGAGI (reference sequence). The CDR3 consists of 15 residues. Deletions cut 5 bases from V and 0 bases from J, with 8 bases between. The CDR3 region is CASSPYNSGANVLTF. The CDR3 coding sequence is TGTGCCAGCAGTCCTTACAACTCTGGGGCCAACGTCCTGACTTTC.

The genes are TRBV2 and TRBJ1-6; no definite D call. Trimming stripped 6 bases from V and 0 bases from J, with 12 bases between. This CDR3 spans 16 amino acids. Germline V CDR1 and CDR2: SNHLY, FYNNEI. The DNA for the CDR3 is TGTGCCAGCAGCCTAACGGACCGCTCCTATAATTCACCCCTCCACTTT. Translating gives CASSLTDRSYNSPLHF.

This clone has only a few counts. The V and J genes are TRBV7-2 and TRBJ1-2, with D maybe TRBD1 (5 bases). The CDR3 has 16 residues. Trimming removed 1 base at V and 3 bases at J, with 15 bases between. Germline CDR1 is SGHTA and CDR2 is FQGNSA. The CDR3 DNA follows: TGTGCCAGCAGCTTAGGAGGGGCCGGGCGGGACTATGGCTACACCTTC. Translating it yields CASSLGGAGRDYGYTF. The full variable domain, in which reference TRBV7-2 and TRBJ1-2 provide the parts outside the CDR3, is GAGVSQSPSNKVTEKGKDVELRCDPISGHTALYWYRQSLGQGLEFLIYFQGNSAPDKSGLPSDRFSAERTGGSVSTLTIQRTQQEDSAVYLCASSLGGAGRDYGYTFGSGTRLTVV.